Detailed here is one TCR beta chain. The data were taken from a study of shared clonotypes between healthy human individuals. Sequencing used immunoSEQ multiplex PCR; TCRdb keeps in-frame clones, though not all of them. The sample yields hundreds of thousands of clones, just over 95% seen once. Per the germline V gene, CDR1 is SGHTA and CDR2 is FQGTGA. V lost 5 bases and J lost 6, with 11 bases in between. The CDR3 contains 13 residues. The sequence derives from a man in his thirties or forties in good health. Sequenced material: memory CD8+ T cells sorted from blood. As for subset: CD45RO+ cells pooled with CCR7-negative TemRA cells. The J gene is TRBJ2-1, the V gene TRBV7-3; possible D gene TRBD1, 5 bases. In nucleotides, the CDR3 is TGTGCCAGCAGCCTCACAGGATCCAATGAGCAGTTCTTC. Residues: CASSLTGSNEQFF.